This T cell receptor beta chain was found in a study of human T cells and chemical hapten exposure. About the study: Skin of the upper inner arm, approximately 2 cm by approximately 2 cm, received 2% DPC for sensitization.

This clonotype has more than one count but fewer than ten. Using its own MiXCR run on the RACE reads, TCRdb lists one record per CDR3 protein. The table has about 90,000 distinct CDR3 sequences, 9.5% to 13% seen once. Stated time point: patch test 3, about 24 weeks after DPC sensitization. Treatment denoted: therapeutic diphenylcyclopropenone sensitization with weekly scalp DPC. The CDR3 sequence is 14 residues long. Germline lookup yields CDR1 SGHKS and CDR2 YYEKEE (reference sequence). Trimming shortened V by 2 bases and J by 8 bases, and 13 bases separated the two germline ends. The specimen comprised whole blood, sampled in connection with sensitization to the hapten diphenylcyclopropenone (DPC). The rearrangement uses TRBV5-5 and TRBJ1-4, with D hard to call. The receptor was derived from a woman aged 25 to 39 with alopecia areata. Some clones in this sample may be carry-over from other donors' samples. CDR3 bases: TGTGCCAGCAGCTTTTCAGATGGGAACGAAAAACTGTTTTTT. It specifies CASSFSDGNEKLFF.